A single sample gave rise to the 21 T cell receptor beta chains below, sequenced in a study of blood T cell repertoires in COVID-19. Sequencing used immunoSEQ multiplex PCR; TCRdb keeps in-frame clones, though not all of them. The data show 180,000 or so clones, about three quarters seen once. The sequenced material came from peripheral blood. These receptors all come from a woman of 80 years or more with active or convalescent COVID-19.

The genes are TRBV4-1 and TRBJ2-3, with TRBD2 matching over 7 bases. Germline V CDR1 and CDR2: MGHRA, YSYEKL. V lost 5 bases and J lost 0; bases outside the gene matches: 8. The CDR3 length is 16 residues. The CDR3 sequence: CASSDPSGRSTDTQYF. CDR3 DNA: TGCGCCAGCAGCGACCCTAGCGGACGCAGCACAGATACGCAGTATTTT.

CDR3 loop: CASRPTGDTQPQHF. The CDR3 bases are TGTGCCAGCAGGCCGACAGGGGACACTCAGCCCCAGCATTTT. The chain joins TRBV28 to TRBJ1-5, with TRBD1 matching over 8 bases. The V segment lost 6 bases and the J segment 6 bases; nucleotides outside the gene matches: 7. The CDR3 length is 14 residues. Germline values: CDR1 MDHEN, CDR2 SYDVKM. The full variable domain, completed using reference TRBV28 and TRBJ1-5, is DVKVTQSSRYLVKRTGEKVFLECVQDMDHENMFWYRQDPGLGLRLIYFSYDVKMKEKGDIPEGYSVSREKKERFSLILESASTNQTSMYLCASRPTGDTQPQHFGDGTRLSIL.

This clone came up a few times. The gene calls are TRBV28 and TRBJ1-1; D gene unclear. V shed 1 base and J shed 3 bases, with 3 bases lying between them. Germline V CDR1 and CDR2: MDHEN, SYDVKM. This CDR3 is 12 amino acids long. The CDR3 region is CASSLSDTEAFF. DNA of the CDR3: TGTGCCAGCAGTTTATCCGACACTGAAGCTTTCTTT.

CDR3: CASSPGANEKLFF. The CDR3 region has the DNA TGTGCCAGCAGCCCAGGGGCGAATGAAAAACTGTTTTTT. The chain combines TRBV28 with TRBJ1-4; TRBD1 is a possible D gene (6 bases). Germline CDR1 reads MDHEN; CDR2 reads SYDVKM. CDR3 length equals 13 residues. The V end lost 6 bases, the J end lost 5 bases, and 10 bases lay between the germline ends.

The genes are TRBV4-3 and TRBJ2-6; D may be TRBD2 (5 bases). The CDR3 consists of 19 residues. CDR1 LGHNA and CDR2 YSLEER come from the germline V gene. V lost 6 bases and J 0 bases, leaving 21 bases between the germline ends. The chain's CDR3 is CASSHINQRSSSGANVLTF. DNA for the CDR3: TGCGCCAGCAGTCACATTAACCAGCGGTCCAGCTCTGGGGCCAACGTCCTGACTTTC.

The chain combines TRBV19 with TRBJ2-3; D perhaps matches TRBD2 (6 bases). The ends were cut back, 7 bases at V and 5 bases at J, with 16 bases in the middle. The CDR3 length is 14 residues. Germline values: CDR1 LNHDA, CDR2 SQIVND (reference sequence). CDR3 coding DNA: TGTGCCAGTACCACCGGGACTTACCTAGATACGCAGTATTTT. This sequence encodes CASTTGTYLDTQYF. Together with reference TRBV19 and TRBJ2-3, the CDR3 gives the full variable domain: DGGITQSPKYLFRKEGQNVTLSCEQNLNHDAMYWYRQDPGQGLRLIYYSQIVNDFQKGDIAEGYSVSREKKESFPLTVTSAQKNPTAFYLCASTTGTYLDTQYFGPGTRLTVL.

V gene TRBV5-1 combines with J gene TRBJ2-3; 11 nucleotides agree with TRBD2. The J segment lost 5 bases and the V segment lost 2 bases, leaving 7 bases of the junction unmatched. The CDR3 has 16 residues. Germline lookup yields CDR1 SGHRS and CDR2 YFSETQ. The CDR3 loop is CASSFGSGGAVDTQYF. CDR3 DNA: TGCGCCAGCAGCTTTGGTAGCGGGGGGGCGGTAGATACGCAGTATTTT. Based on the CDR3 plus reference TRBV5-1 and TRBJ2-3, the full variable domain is KAGVTQTPRYLIKTRGQQVTLSCSPISGHRSVSWYQQTPGQGLQFLFEYFSETQRNKGNFPGRFSGRQFSNSRSEMNVSTLELGDSALYLCASSFGSGGAVDTQYFGPGTRLTVL.

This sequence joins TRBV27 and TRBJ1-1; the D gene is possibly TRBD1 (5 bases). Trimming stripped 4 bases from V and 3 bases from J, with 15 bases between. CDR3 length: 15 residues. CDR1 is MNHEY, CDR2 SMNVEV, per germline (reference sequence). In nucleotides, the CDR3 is TGTGCCAGCAGTTGGCAGGGATTGGGCGACACTGAAGCTTTCTTT. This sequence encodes CASSWQGLGDTEAFF.

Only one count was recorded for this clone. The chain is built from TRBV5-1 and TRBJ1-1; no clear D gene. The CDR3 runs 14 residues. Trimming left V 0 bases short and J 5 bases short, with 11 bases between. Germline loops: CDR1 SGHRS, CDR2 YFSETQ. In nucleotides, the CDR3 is TGCGCCAGCAGCTTGGTTGGCAGCGGGACTGAAGCTTTCTTT. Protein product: CASSLVGSGTEAFF.

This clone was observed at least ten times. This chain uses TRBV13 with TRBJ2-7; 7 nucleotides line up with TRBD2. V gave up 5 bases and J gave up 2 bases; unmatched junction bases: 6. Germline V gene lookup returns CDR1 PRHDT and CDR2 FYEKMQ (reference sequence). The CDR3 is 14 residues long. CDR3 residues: CASSKSGVAYEQYF. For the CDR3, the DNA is TGTGCCAGCAGCAAGAGCGGGGTTGCCTACGAGCAGTACTTC.

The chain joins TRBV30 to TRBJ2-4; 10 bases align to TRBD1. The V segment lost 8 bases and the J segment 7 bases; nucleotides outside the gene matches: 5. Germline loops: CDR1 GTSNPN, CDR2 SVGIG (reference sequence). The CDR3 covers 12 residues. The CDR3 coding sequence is TGTGCCGGTTGGACAGGGGGTAACATTCAGTACTTC. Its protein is CAGWTGGNIQYF.

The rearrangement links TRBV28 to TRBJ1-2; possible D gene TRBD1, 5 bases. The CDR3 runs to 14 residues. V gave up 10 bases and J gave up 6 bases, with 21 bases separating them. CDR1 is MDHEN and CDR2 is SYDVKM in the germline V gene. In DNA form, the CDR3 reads TGTGCCATCAGGTCGAAGGACACCGAACATGGCTACACCTTC. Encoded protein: CAIRSKDTEHGYTF.

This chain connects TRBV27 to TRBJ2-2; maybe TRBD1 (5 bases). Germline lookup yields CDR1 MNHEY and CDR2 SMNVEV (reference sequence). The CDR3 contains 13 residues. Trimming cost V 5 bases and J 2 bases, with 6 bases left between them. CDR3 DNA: TGTGCCAGCAGTAGGGGAAACACCGGGGAGCTGTTTTTT. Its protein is CASSRGNTGELFF.

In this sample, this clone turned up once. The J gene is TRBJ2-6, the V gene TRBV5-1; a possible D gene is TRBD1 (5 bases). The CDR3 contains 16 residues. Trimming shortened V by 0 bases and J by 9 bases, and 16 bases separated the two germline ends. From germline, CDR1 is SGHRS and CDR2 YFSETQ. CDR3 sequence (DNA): TGCGCCAGCAGCTTGGTGACAGCTCAGAGGTTCAACGTCCTGACTTTC. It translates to CASSLVTAQRFNVLTF.

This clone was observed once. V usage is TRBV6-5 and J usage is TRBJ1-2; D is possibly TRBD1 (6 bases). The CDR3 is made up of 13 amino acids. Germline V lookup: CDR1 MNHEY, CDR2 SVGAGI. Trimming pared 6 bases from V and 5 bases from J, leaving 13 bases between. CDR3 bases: TGTGCCAGCAGCCAACGGGACATATATGGCTACACCTTC. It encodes CASSQRDIYGYTF.

The CDR3 DNA follows: TGTGCCAGCAGCCCCCGGGACAGCGGCACTGAAGCTTTCTTT. Amino acids: CASSPRDSGTEAFF. This sequence joins TRBV7-8 and TRBJ1-1; 7 bases align to TRBD1. The germline V gene encodes CDR1 SGHVS and CDR2 FQNEAQ. V lost 5 bases to trimming and J lost 4 bases; unmatched junction nucleotides: 7. This CDR3 is 14 amino acids long.

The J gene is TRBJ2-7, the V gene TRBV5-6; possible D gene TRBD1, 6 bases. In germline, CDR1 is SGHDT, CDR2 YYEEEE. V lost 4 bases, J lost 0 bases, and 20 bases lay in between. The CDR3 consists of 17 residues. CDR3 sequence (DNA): TGTGCCAGCAGCGTGGGCTGGACAGCCAGGAGCTCCTACGAGCAGTACTTC. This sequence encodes CASSVGWTARSSYEQYF.

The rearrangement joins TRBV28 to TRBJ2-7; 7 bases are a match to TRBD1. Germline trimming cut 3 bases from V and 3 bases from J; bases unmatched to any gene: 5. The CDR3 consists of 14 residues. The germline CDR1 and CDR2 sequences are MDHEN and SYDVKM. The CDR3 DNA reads TGTGCCAGCAGTTTGTGGGGACAGAACTACGAGCAGTACTTC. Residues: CASSLWGQNYEQYF.

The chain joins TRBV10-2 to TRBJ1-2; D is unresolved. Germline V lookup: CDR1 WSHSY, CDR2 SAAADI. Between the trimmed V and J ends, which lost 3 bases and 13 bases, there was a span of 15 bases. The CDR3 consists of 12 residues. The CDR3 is CASSDLQAGGTF. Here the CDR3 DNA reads TGCGCCAGCAGTGACCTCCAGGCGGGCGGCACCTTC.

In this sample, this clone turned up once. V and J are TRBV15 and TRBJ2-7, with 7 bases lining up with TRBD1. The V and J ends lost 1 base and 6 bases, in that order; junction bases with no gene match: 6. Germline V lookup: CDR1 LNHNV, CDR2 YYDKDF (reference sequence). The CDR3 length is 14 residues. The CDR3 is CATSRATGSGEQYF. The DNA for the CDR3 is TGTGCCACCAGCAGAGCGACAGGGTCAGGCGAGCAGTACTTC.

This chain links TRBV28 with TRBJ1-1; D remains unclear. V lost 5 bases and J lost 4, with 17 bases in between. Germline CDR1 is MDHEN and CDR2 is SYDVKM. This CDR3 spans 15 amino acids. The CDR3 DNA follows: TGTGCCAGCAGTCTCCCGGGATTTTCTTTCACTGAAGCTTTCTTT. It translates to CASSLPGFSFTEAFF. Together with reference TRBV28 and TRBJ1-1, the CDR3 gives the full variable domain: DVKVTQSSRYLVKRTGEKVFLECVQDMDHENMFWYRQDPGLGLRLIYFSYDVKMKEKGDIPEGYSVSREKKERFSLILESASTNQTSMYLCASSLPGFSFTEAFFGQGTRLTVV.